Listed below are T cell receptor beta chains from one sample, sequenced in a study of response to subunit inactivated influenza vaccine. MiXCR, applied by TCRdb to the RT-PCR reads, yields one record per CDR3 protein. The data show 450,000 to 600,000 distinct CDR3 sequences, with approximately 7.7% seen just once and over 10% held by the top ten. The sample consisted of PBMCs from blood, taken roughly 24 months after vaccination. These receptors came from a man between 50 and 70 years old who received an inactivated influenza vaccine. The CDR3 runs from the conserved cysteine through the conserved F or W. A D gene is named only where the DNA matches it firmly. A clone size is listed for some rows: how often the clone was seen (once, few, many), or a class if it is expanded.

NA,NA,TRBJ2-5,TRBV12-3/TRBV12-4,CASSVWGETQYF,TGTGCCAGCAGTGTGTGGGGAGAGACCCAGTACTTC
NA,TRBD2,TRBJ2-1,TRBV27,CASKGLAGGFSYNEQFF,TGTGCCAGCAAGGGACTAGCGGGGGGCTTTTCCTACAATGAGCAGTTCTTC
many,NA,TRBJ1-1,TRBV20-1,CSASQGITEAFF,TGCAGTGCTTCACAGGGTATCACTGAAGCTTTCTTT
many,NA,TRBJ1-1,TRBV20-1,CSAGGVLAGWEMNTEAFF,TGCAGTGCTGGAGGCGTATTGGCAGGGTGGGAGATGAACACTGAAGCTTTCTTT
many,TRBD1,TRBJ2-7,TRBV5-1,CASSLGTGVHEQYF,TGCGCCAGCAGCCTGGGGACAGGGGTCCACGAGCAGTACTTC
many,NA,TRBJ1-2,TRBV20-1,CSARDLLGRKDGYTF,TGCAGTGCTAGAGATTTATTAGGACGTAAAGATGGCTACACCTTC
few,TRBD1,TRBJ2-7,TRBV5-1,CASSTGPGQGSYEQYF,TGCGCCAGCAGCACGGGACCGGGACAGGGCTCCTACGAGCAGTACTTC
few,TRBD1,TRBJ1-5,TRBV7-2,CASSKIATGTVQPQHF,TGTGCCAGCAGCAAAATAGCGACAGGGACGGTTCAGCCCCAGCATTTT
many,TRBD2,TRBJ2-3,TRBV4-1,CASSQGSGVRGDTQYF,TGCGCCAGCAGCCAGGGGAGCGGGGTTCGCGGAGATACGCAGTATTTT
NA,TRBD2,TRBJ2-7,TRBV25-1,CASSEPLAVGYEQYF,TGTGCCAGCAGTGAACCCCTAGCGGTGGGCTACGAGCAGTACTTC
NA,NA,TRBJ2-6,TRBV12-3/TRBV12-4,CARSFVTGANVLTF,TGTGCCCGCAGTTTCGTTACTGGGGCCAACGTCCTGACTTTC
many,TRBD2,TRBJ2-1,TRBV12-3/TRBV12-4,CASSTSGAYNEQFF,TGTGCCAGCAGCACTAGCGGAGCTTACAATGAGCAGTTCTTC
NA,TRBD2,TRBJ2-5,TRBV12-3/TRBV12-4,CASSPATSGQETQYF,TGTGCCAGCAGTCCCGCGACTAGCGGCCAAGAGACCCAGTACTTC
few,TRBD1,TRBJ2-3,TRBV11-2,CASRGTGPTQYF,TGTGCCAGCAGGGGGACAGGGCCAACGCAGTATTTT
many,TRBD1,TRBJ1-2,TRBV7-9,CASSQTGGRSYTF,TGTGCCAGCAGCCAAACAGGGGGCAGGAGCTACACCTTC
many,NA,TRBJ2-1,TRBV20-1,CSARGQTGGSAEQFF,TGCAGTGCTAGAGGGCAGACAGGTGGGTCGGCTGAGCAGTTCTTC
NA,NA,TRBJ2-5,TRBV14,CASSQRALGTQYF,TGTGCCAGCAGCCAGAGGGCCCTGGGGACCCAGTACTTC
NA,NA,TRBJ2-5,TRBV24-1,CATNEGYETQYF,TGTGCCACCAATGAGGGCTACGAGACCCAGTACTTC
many,TRBD2,TRBJ2-7,TRBV7-8,CASSFIATSGSYEQYF,TGTGCCAGCAGTTTTATCGCTACTAGCGGGAGTTACGAGCAGTACTTC
many,NA,TRBJ2-1,TRBV18,CASSGVLSANNEQFF,TGTGCCAGCTCAGGGGTTCTCAGCGCTAACAATGAGCAGTTCTTC
few,NA,TRBJ1-2,TRBV7-9,CASSLAPGGNGYTF,TGTGCCAGCAGCTTAGCGCCGGGAGGGAATGGCTACACCTTC
many,NA,TRBJ2-3,TRBV5-5,CASSLPVADTQYF,TGTGCCAGCAGCCTGCCGGTCGCAGATACGCAGTATTTT
NA,TRBD2,TRBJ2-1,TRBV12-3/TRBV12-4,CASTLGGGLSHNEQFF,TGTGCCAGCACCCTCGGGGGGGGACTATCCCACAATGAGCAGTTCTTC
few,NA,TRBJ1-1,TRBV11-2,CASSLEGETEAFF,TGTGCCAGCAGCTTAGAAGGGGAAACTGAAGCTTTCTTT